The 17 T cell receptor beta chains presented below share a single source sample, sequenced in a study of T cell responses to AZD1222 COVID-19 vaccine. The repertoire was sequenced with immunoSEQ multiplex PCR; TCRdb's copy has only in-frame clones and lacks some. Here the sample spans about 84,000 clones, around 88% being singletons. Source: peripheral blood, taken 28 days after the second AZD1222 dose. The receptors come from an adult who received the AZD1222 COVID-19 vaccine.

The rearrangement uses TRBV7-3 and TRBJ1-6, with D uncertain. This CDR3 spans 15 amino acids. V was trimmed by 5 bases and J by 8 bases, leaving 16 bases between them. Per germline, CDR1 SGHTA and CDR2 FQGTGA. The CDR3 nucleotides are TGTGCCAGCAGCACCCACGCGGGAAGGGATTCACCCCTCCACTTT. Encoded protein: CASSTHAGRDSPLHF.

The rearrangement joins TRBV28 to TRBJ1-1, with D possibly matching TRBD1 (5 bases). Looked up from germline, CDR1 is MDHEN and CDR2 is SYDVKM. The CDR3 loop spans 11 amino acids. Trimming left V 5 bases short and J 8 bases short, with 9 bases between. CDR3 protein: CASSRGIEAFF. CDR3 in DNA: TGTGCCAGCAGTCGGGGGATAGAAGCTTTCTTT.

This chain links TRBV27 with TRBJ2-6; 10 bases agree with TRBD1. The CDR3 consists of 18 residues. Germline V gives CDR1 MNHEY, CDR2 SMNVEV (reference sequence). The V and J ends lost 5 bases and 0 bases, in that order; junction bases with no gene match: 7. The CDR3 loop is CASSRRDRGGSGANVLTF. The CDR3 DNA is TGTGCCAGCAGTCGCCGGGACAGGGGCGGCTCTGGGGCCAACGTCCTGACTTTC.

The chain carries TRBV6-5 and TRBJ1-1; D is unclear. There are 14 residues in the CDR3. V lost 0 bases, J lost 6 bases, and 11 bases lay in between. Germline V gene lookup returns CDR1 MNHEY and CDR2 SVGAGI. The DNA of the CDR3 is TGTGCCAGCAGTTACTCTACTGGGTCCTCTGAAGCTTTCTTT. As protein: CASSYSTGSSEAFF.

CDR3 nucleotide sequence: TGTGCCAGCAGCCCATTCACAGCCAGTTACACTGAAGCTTTCTTT. Translated: CASSPFTASYTEAFF. The chain has TRBV7-8 and TRBJ1-1; unclear D gene. The CDR3 contains 15 residues. V dropped 5 bases and J dropped 3 bases, with 16 bases sitting between them. Per the germline V gene, CDR1 is SGHVS and CDR2 is FQNEAQ.

The CDR3 coding sequence is TGTGCCAGCAGAGAGGACCCCTTAGCCAAAAACATTCAGTACTTC. It encodes CASREDPLAKNIQYF. The chain is built from TRBV2 and TRBJ2-4; D gene unclear. The germline gives CDR1 SNHLY, CDR2 FYNNEI. The CDR3 consists of 15 residues. V lost 6 bases and J lost 0, with 12 bases in between.

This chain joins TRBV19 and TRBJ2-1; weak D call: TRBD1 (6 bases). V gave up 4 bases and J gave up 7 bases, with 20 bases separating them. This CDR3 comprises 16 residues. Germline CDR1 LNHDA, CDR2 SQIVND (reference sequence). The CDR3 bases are TGTGCCAGTAGTAGGGGTTTTAGGGCGCAGGGGAATGAGCAGTTCTTC. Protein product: CASSRGFRAQGNEQFF.

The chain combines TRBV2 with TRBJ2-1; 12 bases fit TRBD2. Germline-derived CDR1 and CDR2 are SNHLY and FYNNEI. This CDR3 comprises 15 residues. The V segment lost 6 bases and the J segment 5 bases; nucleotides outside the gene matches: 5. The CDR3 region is CASRNGLAGNNEQFF. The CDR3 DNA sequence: TGTGCCAGCAGAAACGGACTAGCGGGAAACAATGAGCAGTTCTTC.

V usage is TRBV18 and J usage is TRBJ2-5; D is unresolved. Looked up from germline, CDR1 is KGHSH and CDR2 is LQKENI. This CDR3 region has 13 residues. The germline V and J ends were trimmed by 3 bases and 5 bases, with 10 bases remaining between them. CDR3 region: CASSPIVEETQYF. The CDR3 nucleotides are TGTGCCAGCTCACCGATTGTGGAGGAGACCCAGTACTTC.

The CDR3 DNA sequence: TGTGCCAGCAGTTACTCGAACTGGGGGCACGGGGAGCTGTTTTTT. Translation: CASSYSNWGHGELFF. The rearrangement links TRBV6-5 to TRBJ2-2; maybe TRBD1 (6 bases). Germline assignment: CDR1 MNHEY and CDR2 SVGAGI. V lost 0 bases and J lost 7, with 12 bases in between. The CDR3 runs 15 residues.

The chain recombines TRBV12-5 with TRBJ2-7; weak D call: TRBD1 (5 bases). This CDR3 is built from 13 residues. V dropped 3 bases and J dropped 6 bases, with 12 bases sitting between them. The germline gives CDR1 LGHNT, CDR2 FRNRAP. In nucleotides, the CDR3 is TGTGCTAGTGGTTTCGGTTCCCAGGGCGAGCAGTACTTC. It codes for CASGFGSQGEQYF.

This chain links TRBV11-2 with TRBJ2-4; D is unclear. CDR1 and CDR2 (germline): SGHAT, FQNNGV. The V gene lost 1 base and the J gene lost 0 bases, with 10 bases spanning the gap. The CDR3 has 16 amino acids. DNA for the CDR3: TGTGCCAGCAGCTTAGTAGGCCATTTAGCCAAAAACATTCAGTACTTC. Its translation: CASSLVGHLAKNIQYF.

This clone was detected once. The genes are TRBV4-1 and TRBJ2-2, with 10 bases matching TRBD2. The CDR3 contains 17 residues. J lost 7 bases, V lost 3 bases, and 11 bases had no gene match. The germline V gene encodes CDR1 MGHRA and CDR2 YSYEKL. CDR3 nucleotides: TGCGCCAGCAGCCACGCCCCGGGACTAGCGCGCGACGGGGAGCTGTTTTTT. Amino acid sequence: CASSHAPGLARDGELFF.

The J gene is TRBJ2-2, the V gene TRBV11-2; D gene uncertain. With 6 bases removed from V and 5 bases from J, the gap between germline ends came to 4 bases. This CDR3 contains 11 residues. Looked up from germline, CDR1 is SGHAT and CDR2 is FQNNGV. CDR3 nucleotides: TGTGCCAGCAGACTTACCGGGGAGCTGTTTTTT. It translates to CASRLTGELFF.

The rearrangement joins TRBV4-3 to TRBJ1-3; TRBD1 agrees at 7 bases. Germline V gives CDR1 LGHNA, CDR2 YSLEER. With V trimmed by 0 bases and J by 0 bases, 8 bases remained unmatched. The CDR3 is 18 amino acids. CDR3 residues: CASSQDLIRGASGNTIYF. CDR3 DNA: TGCGCCAGCAGCCAAGATTTGATCAGGGGGGCCTCTGGAAACACCATATATTTT.

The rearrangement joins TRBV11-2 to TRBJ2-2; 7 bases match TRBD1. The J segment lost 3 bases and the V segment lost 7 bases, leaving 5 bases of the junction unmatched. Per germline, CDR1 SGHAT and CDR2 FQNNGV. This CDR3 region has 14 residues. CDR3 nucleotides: TGTGCCAGCACCGTCCAGGGGGACACCGGGGAGCTGTTTTTT. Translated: CASTVQGDTGELFF. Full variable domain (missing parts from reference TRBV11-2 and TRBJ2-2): EAGVAQSPRYKIIEKRQSVAFWCNPISGHATLYWYQQILGQGPKLLIQFQNNGVVDDSQLPKDRFSAERLKGVDSTLKIQPAKLEDSAVYLCASTVQGDTGELFFGEGSRLTVL.

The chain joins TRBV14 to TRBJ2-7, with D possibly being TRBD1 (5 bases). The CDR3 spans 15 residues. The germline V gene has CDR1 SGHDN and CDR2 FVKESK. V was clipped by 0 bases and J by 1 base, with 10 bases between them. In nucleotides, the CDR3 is TGTGCCAGCAGCCAAGAGCAGGGCCCTTCCTACGAGCAGTACTTC. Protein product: CASSQEQGPSYEQYF.